This paragraph reports one TCR beta chain. Antigen: not known. Sequencing used immunoSEQ multiplex PCR; TCRdb keeps in-frame clones, though not all of them. The data show about 58,000 clones, about 84% seen once. This record belongs to a study of glioma-infiltrating T cells after dendritic cell vaccination. The study, taken as a whole, reports: TCR clonality showed no direct relationship with survival.

The time point: after dendritic cell vaccination, including at tumor progression/relapse. All glioblastoma patients lacked an isocitrate dehydrogenase mutation. This receptor was identified in a human donor with glioblastoma. This material consisted of blood, taken after dendritic cell vaccination.

The CDR3 here is CASSYSESGYTF. The CDR3 nucleotides read TGTGCCAGCAGTTACTCCGAGTCAGGCTACACCTTC. J is TRBJ1-2 and V is TRBV6-6; D uncertain. CDR1 is MNHNY and CDR2 is SVGAGI in the germline V gene (reference sequence). This CDR3 is built from 12 residues. V gave up 0 bases and J gave up 8 bases, with 7 bases separating them.